This T cell receptor beta chain stems from a study of regulatory T cells in long-lasting Graves disease. The study, taken as a whole, reports: Accuracy may have suffered from the small sample size.

Time point in this sample: newly diagnosed GD, antithyroid drugs for less than 3 months. RNA extracted from PBMCs served as the sequencing template. Diagnosis followed American Thyroid Association guidelines for Graves' disease. Note on this clonotype: Its antigen is not identified.

Relying on iRepertoire HTBI primers and Arm-PCR of CDR3 regions, the team built TCR beta libraries. MiXCR was run by TCRdb on the multiplex PCR reads, yielding one entry per CDR3 protein. The repertoire consists of under 700,000 distinct CDR3 sequences, with around 15% occurring once and the leading ten covering just under 25%. The same sample was also used in a study of T cells in Graves' hyperthyroidism and ophthalmopathy. As reported in that work: Hyperthyroidism was newly diagnosed in patients aged 18 to 65 (duration under 2 months).

Sequencing was performed on peripheral blood mononuclear cells (PBMCs), taken at new diagnosis, from a patient treated with antithyroid drugs. This TCR was recovered from a woman aged 35-65 years with Graves disease.

The CDR3 sequence is CASVSTGASNQPQHF. CDR3 nucleotide sequence: TGTGCCAGCGTTTCTACAGGGGCCAGCAATCAGCCCCAGCATTTT. The rearrangement uses TRBV6-1 and TRBJ1-5, with 7 bases aligning to TRBD1. CDR3 length: 15 residues. The ends lost 8 bases at V and 1 base at J; junction bases unmatched: 8. CDR1 and CDR2 from the germline V gene are MNHNS and SASEGT.